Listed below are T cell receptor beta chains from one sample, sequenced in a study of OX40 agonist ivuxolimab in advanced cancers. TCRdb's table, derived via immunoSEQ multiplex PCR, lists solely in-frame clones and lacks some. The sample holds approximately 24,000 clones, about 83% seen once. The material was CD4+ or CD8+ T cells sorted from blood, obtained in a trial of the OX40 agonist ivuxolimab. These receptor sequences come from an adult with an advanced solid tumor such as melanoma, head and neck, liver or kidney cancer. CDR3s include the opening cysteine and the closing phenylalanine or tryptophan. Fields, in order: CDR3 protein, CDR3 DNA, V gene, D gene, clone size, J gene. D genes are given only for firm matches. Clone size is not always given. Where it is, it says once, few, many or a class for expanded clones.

CDR3 protein: CATGGGTSTDTQYF
CDR3 DNA: TGTGCCACAGGGGGGGGGACTAGCACAGATACGCAGTATTTT
V gene: TRBV27
D gene: -
clone size: once
J gene: TRBJ2-3

CDR3 protein: CSVSTGANVLTF
CDR3 DNA: TGCAGCGTTTCGACCGGGGCCAACGTCCTGACTTTC
V gene: TRBV29-1
D gene: -
clone size: -
J gene: TRBJ2-6

CDR3 protein: CASSPPSTDTQYF
CDR3 DNA: TGTGCCAGCTCACCCCCGAGCACAGATACGCAGTATTTT
V gene: TRBV18
D gene: -
clone size: -
J gene: TRBJ2-3

CDR3 protein: CAWSAGLAREQYF
CDR3 DNA: TGTGCCTGGAGTGCGGGACTAGCACGCGAGCAGTACTTC
V gene: TRBV30
D gene: TRBD2
clone size: -
J gene: TRBJ2-7

CDR3 protein: CAISEYRDRAGYTF
CDR3 DNA: TGTGCCATCAGTGAGTACCGGGACAGGGCTGGCTACACCTTC
V gene: TRBV10-3
D gene: TRBD1
clone size: -
J gene: TRBJ1-2

CDR3 protein: CASATGYGNTIYF
CDR3 DNA: TGTGCCAGCGCAACAGGGTACGGAAACACCATATATTTT
V gene: TRBV11-2
D gene: -
clone size: -
J gene: TRBJ1-3

CDR3 protein: CASSHPGLAGFVEYEQYF
CDR3 DNA: TGTGCCAGCAGCCACCCGGGGCTAGCGGGTTTTGTCGAGTACGAGCAGTACTTC
V gene: TRBV12-1
D gene: -
clone size: -
J gene: TRBJ2-7

CDR3 protein: CASSPLAGSLGEQFF
CDR3 DNA: TGTGCCAGCTCACCGCTAGCGGGGAGCTTGGGGGAGCAGTTCTTC
V gene: TRBV18
D gene: TRBD2
clone size: -
J gene: TRBJ2-1

CDR3 protein: CASSWNRGHEKLFF
CDR3 DNA: TGTGCCAGCAGCTGGAACAGGGGGCACGAAAAACTGTTTTTT
V gene: TRBV7-3
D gene: TRBD1
clone size: -
J gene: TRBJ1-4

CDR3 protein: CASSSGTSGTGRETQYF
CDR3 DNA: TGTGCCAGCAGCTCGGGGACTAGCGGGACCGGTAGAGAGACCCAGTACTTC
V gene: TRBV5-4
D gene: TRBD2
clone size: -
J gene: TRBJ2-5

CDR3 protein: CASSQDTAQNTEAFF
CDR3 DNA: TGCGCCAGCAGCCAAGATACGGCACAGAACACTGAAGCTTTCTTT
V gene: TRBV4-3
D gene: -
clone size: once
J gene: TRBJ1-1

CDR3 protein: CAWNRGRATEQFF
CDR3 DNA: TGTGCCTGGAATCGCGGGAGGGCTACTGAGCAGTTCTTC
V gene: TRBV30
D gene: TRBD2
clone size: -
J gene: TRBJ2-1

CDR3 protein: CSVGRAPSEQYF
CDR3 DNA: TGCAGCGTTGGGAGAGCACCGTCCGAGCAGTACTTC
V gene: TRBV29-1
D gene: -
clone size: -
J gene: TRBJ2-7

CDR3 protein: CASRVAGPPYEQYF
CDR3 DNA: TGTGCCAGCCGCGTAGCCGGGCCCCCCTACGAGCAGTACTTC
V gene: TRBV27
D gene: -
clone size: -
J gene: TRBJ2-7

CDR3 protein: CASSRYQGGTEEQYF
CDR3 DNA: TGTGCCAGCAGTCGCTACCAGGGCGGGACAGAAGAGCAGTACTTC
V gene: TRBV6-1
D gene: -
clone size: once
J gene: TRBJ2-5

CDR3 protein: CASRYLPGSYEQYF
CDR3 DNA: TGTGCCAGCAGGTATCTACCAGGCTCCTACGAGCAGTACTTC
V gene: TRBV2
D gene: -
clone size: -
J gene: TRBJ2-7

CDR3 protein: CASSQTGGPFDQPQHF
CDR3 DNA: TGCGCCAGCAGCCAAACAGGGGGGCCGTTTGATCAGCCCCAGCATTTT
V gene: TRBV4-3
D gene: TRBD1
clone size: -
J gene: TRBJ1-5

CDR3 protein: CASSLEPRLGMGEQYF
CDR3 DNA: TGTGCCAGCAGTCTAGAGCCGAGGCTAGGGATGGGCGAGCAGTACTTC
V gene: TRBV27
D gene: -
clone size: -
J gene: TRBJ2-7

CDR3 protein: CASSHTQGAETQYF
CDR3 DNA: TGTGCCAGCAGCCATACACAGGGGGCAGAGACCCAGTACTTC
V gene: TRBV7-2
D gene: TRBD1
clone size: once
J gene: TRBJ2-5

CDR3 protein: CASSKRGQREGQFEETQYF
CDR3 DNA: TGTGCCAGCAGCAAAAGGGGTCAGCGGGAGGGCCAATTCGAAGAGACCCAGTACTTC
V gene: TRBV21-1
D gene: -
clone size: -
J gene: TRBJ2-5

CDR3 protein: CASSVTGSQPQHF
CDR3 DNA: TGTGCCAGCTCGGTGACAGGCTCACAGCCCCAGCATTTT
V gene: TRBV6-6
D gene: -
clone size: once
J gene: TRBJ1-5

CDR3 protein: CASRQSGTGSTGELFF
CDR3 DNA: TGTGCCAGCAGACAATCCGGGACAGGGAGTACCGGGGAGCTGTTTTTT
V gene: TRBV11-2
D gene: TRBD1
clone size: -
J gene: TRBJ2-2

CDR3 protein: CASSFGQGEGAFF
CDR3 DNA: TGCGCCAGCAGCTTCGGACAGGGAGAGGGGGCTTTCTTT
V gene: TRBV5-1
D gene: TRBD1
clone size: -
J gene: TRBJ1-1

CDR3 protein: CASSEVGEQYF
CDR3 DNA: TGTGCCAGCAGCGAGGTGGGCGAGCAGTACTTC
V gene: TRBV25-1
D gene: -
clone size: -
J gene: TRBJ2-7

CDR3 protein: CASSVGQGGETQYF
CDR3 DNA: TGTGCCAGCAGCGTAGGACAGGGTGGGGAGACCCAGTACTTC
V gene: TRBV9
D gene: TRBD1
clone size: few
J gene: TRBJ2-5

CDR3 protein: CASSQAFLKADYNEQFF
CDR3 DNA: TGCGCCAGCAGCCAAGCTTTTTTGAAGGCAGACTACAATGAGCAGTTCTTC
V gene: TRBV4-1
D gene: -
clone size: -
J gene: TRBJ2-1

CDR3 protein: CASSNLPSTDTQYF
CDR3 DNA: TGTGCCAGCAGCAACCTTCCTAGCACAGATACGCAGTATTTT
V gene: TRBV6-5
D gene: -
clone size: -
J gene: TRBJ2-3

CDR3 protein: CASSEEVFLGNTIYF
CDR3 DNA: TGTGCCAGCAGTGAAGAGGTTTTTCTAGGAAACACCATATATTTT
V gene: TRBV2
D gene: -
clone size: -
J gene: TRBJ1-3

CDR3 protein: CASSLVRDSPGETQYF
CDR3 DNA: TGCGCCAGCAGCTTGGTGAGGGACTCACCCGGAGAGACCCAGTACTTC
V gene: TRBV5-1
D gene: -
clone size: -
J gene: TRBJ2-5

CDR3 protein: CASMRSAGPGYEQYF
CDR3 DNA: TGTGCCAGTATGCGGTCCGCCGGGCCCGGCTACGAGCAGTACTTC
V gene: TRBV19
D gene: -
clone size: -
J gene: TRBJ2-7

CDR3 protein: CASSGLAGGSYNEQFF
CDR3 DNA: TGCGCCAGCAGCGGACTAGCGGGGGGTAGTTACAATGAGCAGTTCTTC
V gene: TRBV5-1
D gene: TRBD2
clone size: -
J gene: TRBJ2-1

CDR3 protein: CASSFSRTRTTDTQYF
CDR3 DNA: TGTGCCAGCAGCTTTTCCCGGACCAGAACGACAGATACGCAGTATTTT
V gene: TRBV11-1
D gene: -
clone size: -
J gene: TRBJ2-3

CDR3 protein: CSVEASGGVYEQYF
CDR3 DNA: TGCAGCGTTGAAGCCTCGGGAGGGGTCTACGAGCAGTACTTC
V gene: TRBV29-1
D gene: TRBD2
clone size: -
J gene: TRBJ2-7

CDR3 protein: CASSLVPSGRGLYEQYF
CDR3 DNA: TGTGCCAGCAGCTTGGTCCCTAGCGGGAGGGGACTTTACGAGCAGTACTTC
V gene: TRBV7-2
D gene: TRBD2
clone size: -
J gene: TRBJ2-7

CDR3 protein: CASSLVPSGRGLYEQYF
CDR3 DNA: TGTGCCAGCAGCTTGGTCCCTAGCGGGAGGGGACTTTACGAGCAGTACTTC
V gene: TRBV4-2
D gene: TRBD2
clone size: -
J gene: TRBJ2-7

CDR3 protein: CASSEPSTDTQYF
CDR3 DNA: TGCGCCAGCAGTGAGCCGTCGACAGACACCCAGTACTTC
V gene: TRBV10-2
D gene: -
clone size: -
J gene: TRBJ2-5

CDR3 protein: CASSPRTGVGSATIYF
CDR3 DNA: TGTGCCAGCTCACCGCGGACAGGGGTCGGTTCAGCCACCATATATTTT
V gene: TRBV18
D gene: TRBD1
clone size: once
J gene: TRBJ1-3

CDR3 protein: CASSLIVGTEAFF
CDR3 DNA: TGTGCCAGCAGCTTAATTGTCGGCACTGAAGCTTTCTTT
V gene: TRBV7-9
D gene: -
clone size: -
J gene: TRBJ1-1

CDR3 protein: CASSDPQGAFDEQFF
CDR3 DNA: TGTGCCAGCAGTGATCCTCAGGGGGCATTCGATGAGCAGTTCTTC
V gene: TRBV6-1
D gene: TRBD1
clone size: few
J gene: TRBJ2-1

CDR3 protein: CASKLTPLVPTDTQYF
CDR3 DNA: TGTGCCAGCAAGCTAACCCCCTTGGTCCCCACAGATACGCAGTATTTT
V gene: TRBV27
D gene: -
clone size: -
J gene: TRBJ2-3

CDR3 protein: CATSRDTVEAFF
CDR3 DNA: TGTGCCACCAGCAGAGATACAGTGGAGGCTTTCTTT
V gene: TRBV15
D gene: -
clone size: -
J gene: TRBJ1-1

CDR3 protein: CASSTATGVGYGYTF
CDR3 DNA: TGTGCCAGCAGCACCGCGACAGGGGTCGGCTATGGCTACACCTTC
V gene: TRBV7-8
D gene: TRBD1
clone size: once
J gene: TRBJ1-2

CDR3 protein: CASNRDTYQPQHF
CDR3 DNA: TGTGCCAGTAATCGGGACACATATCAGCCCCAGCATTTT
V gene: TRBV19
D gene: -
clone size: -
J gene: TRBJ1-5

CDR3 protein: CASSEGQGAYYGYTF
CDR3 DNA: TGTGCCAGCAGTGAGGGCCAGGGGGCCTACTATGGCTACACCTTC
V gene: TRBV6-1
D gene: TRBD1
clone size: -
J gene: TRBJ1-2

CDR3 protein: CSVTTAYSYEQYF
CDR3 DNA: TGCAGCGTTACGACAGCGTACTCCTACGAGCAGTACTTC
V gene: TRBV29-1
D gene: -
clone size: -
J gene: TRBJ2-7

CDR3 protein: CASSLFELVGGNNSPLHF
CDR3 DNA: TGTGCCAGCAGCTTATTTGAGTTGGTAGGGGGCAATAATTCACCCCTCCACTTT
V gene: TRBV7-2
D gene: TRBD1
clone size: -
J gene: TRBJ1-6

CDR3 protein: CASSSTPAGAGETQYF
CDR3 DNA: TGTGCCAGCAGCTCAACCCCCGCCGGAGCCGGAGAGACCCAGTACTTC
V gene: TRBV7-8
D gene: -
clone size: once
J gene: TRBJ2-5

CDR3 protein: CASSFSGSAGNEQFF
CDR3 DNA: TGCGCCAGCAGCTTTAGCGGGAGCGCGGGCAATGAGCAGTTCTTC
V gene: TRBV5-1
D gene: TRBD2
clone size: -
J gene: TRBJ2-1

CDR3 protein: CASSRGTDTSTQYF
CDR3 DNA: TGTGCCAGCAGCCGGGGGACAGATACCTCTACTCAGTACTTC
V gene: TRBV7-6
D gene: -
clone size: -
J gene: TRBJ2-4